This T cell receptor beta chain stems from a study of blood T cell repertoires in COVID-19. The table came from immunoSEQ multiplex PCR; TCRdb's copy has only in-frame clones and leaves some out. The table has 65,000 to 85,000 clones, 60% to 85% seen once. Between the trimmed V and J ends, which lost 1 base and 5 bases, there was a span of 9 bases. Germline loops: CDR1 KGHDR, CDR2 SFDVKD. The CDR3 has 14 amino acids. Material for sequencing was peripheral blood. The chain employs TRBV24-1 and TRBJ2-3, with no clear D. The receptor comes from a human donor in a cohort sampled during active COVID-19. The DNA for the CDR3 is TGTGCCACCAGTGATTTAAGACTTCGAGATACGCAGTATTTT. This encodes CATSDLRLRDTQYF.